Following are 5 T cell receptor beta chains from one sample sequenced in a study of radiotherapy plus CTLA-4 blockade in lung cancer. This table comes from immunoSEQ multiplex PCR, and its TCRdb copy is limited to in-frame clones, with some not included. The sample has 60,000 to 70,000 clones, over 75% seen once. The sample consisted of peripheral blood, taken from a patient treated with radiotherapy plus ipilimumab. The receptors originated from a human donor with non-small cell lung cancer who had a partial response to radiotherapy plus ipilimumab.

Only one count was recorded for this clone. The gene calls are TRBV10-2 and TRBJ2-5; 9 nucleotides align to TRBD1. With the DNA end fitting TRBJ2-7 better, the J assignment may be wrong. Per the germline V gene, CDR1 is WSHSY and CDR2 is SAAADI. CDR3 size: 14 residues. The CDR3 spells CASSAGDRAYEQYF. The DNA for the CDR3 is TGCGCCAGCAGTGCTGGGGACAGGGCCTACGAGCAGTACTTC.

Here the CDR3 DNA reads TGTGCCAGTAGTACGGGACAGCAAGAGACCCAGTACTTC. Its protein is CASSTGQQETQYF. The V gene is TRBV19, the J gene TRBJ2-5, with TRBD1 identical over 7 bases. Losses at the gene ends were 4 bases for V and 2 bases for J; bases not matched to a gene: 1. Germline-derived CDR1 and CDR2 are LNHDA and SQIVND (reference sequence). This CDR3 is built from 13 residues.

J is TRBJ1-3 and V is TRBV5-1; 8 bases are shared with TRBD1. CDR1 and CDR2 from the germline V gene are SGHRS and YFSETQ. After removal of 0 bases from V and 0 bases from J, the junction contained 5 bases not matched to a gene. CDR3 length: 17 amino acids. The CDR3 coding sequence is TGCGCCAGCAGCTTGGAAGGACAGGGCTACTCTGGAAACACCATATATTTT. Amino acid sequence: CASSLEGQGYSGNTIYF.

The rearrangement links TRBV7-8 to TRBJ2-7, with D possibly TRBD1 on 5 matching bases. V shed 7 bases and J shed 3 bases, with 19 bases lying between them. Germline assignment: CDR1 SGHVS and CDR2 FQNEAQ. This CDR3 has 15 residues. CDR3 coding DNA: TGTGCCAGCAACCCGACCGACAGCGTCTTCTACGAGCAGTACTTC. Encoded protein: CASNPTDSVFYEQYF.

The chain links TRBV19 to TRBJ2-1; a weak D match, TRBD1 (7 bases). There are 14 residues in the CDR3. Trimming removed 5 bases from V and 2 bases from J, with 10 bases in between. Germline CDR1 reads LNHDA; CDR2 reads SQIVND (reference sequence). The CDR3 reads CASSQGGPYNEQFF. CDR3 DNA sequence: TGTGCCAGTAGTCAGGGGGGACCCTACAATGAGCAGTTCTTC. Combining the CDR3 with reference TRBV19 and TRBJ2-1 gives the whole variable domain DGGITQSPKYLFRKEGQNVTLSCEQNLNHDAMYWYRQDPGQGLRLIYYSQIVNDFQKGDIAEGYSVSREKKESFPLTVTSAQKNPTAFYLCASSQGGPYNEQFFGPGTRLTVL.